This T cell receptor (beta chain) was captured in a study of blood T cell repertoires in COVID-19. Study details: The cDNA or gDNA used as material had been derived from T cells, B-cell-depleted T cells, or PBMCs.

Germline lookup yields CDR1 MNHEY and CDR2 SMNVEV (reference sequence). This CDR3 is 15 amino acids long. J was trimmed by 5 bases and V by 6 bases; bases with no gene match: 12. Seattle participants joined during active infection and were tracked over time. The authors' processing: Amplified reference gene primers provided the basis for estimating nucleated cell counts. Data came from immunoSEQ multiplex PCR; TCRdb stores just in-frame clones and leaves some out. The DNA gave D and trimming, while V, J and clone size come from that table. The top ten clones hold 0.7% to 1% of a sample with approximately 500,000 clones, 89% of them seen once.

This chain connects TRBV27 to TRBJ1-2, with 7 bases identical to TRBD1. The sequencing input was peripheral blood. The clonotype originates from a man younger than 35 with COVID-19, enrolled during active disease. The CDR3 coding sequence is TGTGCCAGCAGGCTGATAGGGACAGAGAAATATGGCTACACCTTC. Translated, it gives CASRLIGTEKYGYTF.